This TCR beta chain was sequenced in a study of technical replicates of blood from four donors. Assay: immunoSEQ multiplex PCR; the TCRdb copy retains only in-frame clones and omits some. The repertoire includes 85,000 to 100,000 clones, 94% of them detected once, and around 0.25% sits in the top ten. CDR1 and CDR2 (germline): SQVTM, ANQGSEA. CDR3 length: 11 residues. Trimming took 6 bases from V and 2 from J, leaving 8 bases between them. Sequenced input: T cells isolated from PBMCs. This chain links TRBV29-1 with TRBJ2-7; D is ambiguous. The clonotype was recovered from a human donor in good health. The CDR3 nucleotides are TGCAGCGTGACAACAACCTACGAGCAGTACTTC. It encodes CSVTTTYEQYF.